These 14 T cell receptor beta chains originate from one sample sequenced in a study of human T cells and chemical hapten exposure. Described time point: pre-sensitization, week 0. Treatment given: therapeutic diphenylcyclopropenone sensitization with weekly scalp DPC. TCRdb re-called the RACE reads through MiXCR, storing one row per CDR3 protein. The table records around 260,000 distinct CDR3 sequences, 7.5% to 9% of them present only once. Source: whole blood, taken in connection with sensitization to the hapten diphenylcyclopropenone (DPC). These receptors all stem from a middle-aged woman with alopecia areata. Some clones in this sample may be carry-over from other donors' samples.

The rearrangement joins TRBV6-5 to TRBJ1-1; TRBD1 is a possible D gene (5 bases). The V gene's germline CDR1 is MNHEY and CDR2 SVGAGI. Trimming shortened V by 2 bases and J by 10 bases, and 11 bases separated the two germline ends. CDR3 size: 12 residues. The CDR3 DNA follows: TGTGCCAGCAGTTACGGGGGGGTCCGAGCTTTCTTT. Translated, it gives CASSYGGVRAFF.

The chain uses TRBV7-6 and TRBJ2-7; D tentatively fits TRBD1 or TRBD2 (5 bases each). The length of the CDR3 is 15 residues. The V gene lost 2 bases and the J gene lost 0 bases, with 11 bases spanning the gap. Germline CDR1 SGHVS, CDR2 FNYEAQ. The CDR3 coding sequence is TGTGCCAGCAGCTTAAGCCAGGGACCCTCCTACGAGCAGTACTTC. Its translation is CASSLSQGPSYEQYF.

This clonotype occurred a few times. The chain employs TRBV6-2 or TRBV6-3 and TRBJ2-1, with D perhaps TRBD1 or TRBD2 (5 bases each). The germline CDR1 and CDR2 sequences are MNHEY and SVGEGT. The length of the CDR3 is 12 residues. Trimming removed 5 bases at V and 10 bases at J, with 12 bases between. CDR3 amino acids: CASSVGTQEQFF. The CDR3 DNA sequence: TGTGCCAGCAGTGTGGGGACCCAGGAGCAGTTCTTC.

V is TRBV14 and J is TRBJ1-1; 10 bases map to TRBD1. CDR3 length: 14 residues. The junction had 7 bases not matched to a gene; V was cut back by 4 bases and J by 8 bases. Germline CDR1 reads SGHDN; CDR2 reads FVKESK. CDR3 bases: TGTGCCAGCAGCCGCGTGACAGGGGGCTGGGAAGCTTTCTTT. Its protein product is CASSRVTGGWEAFF. Full variable domain (rest looked up from reference TRBV14 and TRBJ1-1): EAGVTQFPSHSVIEKGQTVTLRCDPISGHDNLYWYRRVMGKEIKFLLHFVKESKQDESGMPNNRFLAERTGGTYSTLKVQPAELEDSGVYFCASSRVTGGWEAFFGQGTRLTVV.

This clonotype was observed a handful of times. The chain has TRBV7-9 and TRBJ1-5; D remains unclear. The ends were cut back, 5 bases at V and 3 bases at J, with 8 bases in the middle. This CDR3 has 13 amino acids. The germline V gene encodes CDR1 SEHNR and CDR2 FQNEAQ (reference sequence). As DNA, the CDR3 is TGTGCCAGCAGCAACGGGAACAATCAGCCCCAGCATTTT. Translated: CASSNGNNQPQHF.

The rearrangement links TRBV18 to TRBJ1-1; no clear D. The germline V and J ends were trimmed by 1 base and 11 bases, with 14 bases remaining between them. Germline CDR1 and CDR2: KGHSH and LQKENI. The CDR3 runs to 13 residues. CDR3 amino acids: CASSPQTQERAFF. The CDR3 DNA is TGTGCCAGCTCACCACAAACCCAGGAGCGGGCTTTCTTT.

This clonotype was observed many times. The chain combines TRBV3-1 with TRBJ1-1; the D is unclear. This CDR3 has 13 amino acids. CDR1 is LGHDT, CDR2 YNNKEL, per germline (reference sequence). The ends were cut back, 1 base at V and 1 base at J, with 4 bases in the middle. The CDR3 DNA reads TGTGCCAGCAGCCAAGTGTCGAACACTGAAGCTTTCTTT. Its translation: CASSQVSNTEAFF.

The rearrangement links TRBV24-1 to TRBJ2-1; 9 nucleotides align to TRBD1. Germline loops: CDR1 KGHDR, CDR2 SFDVKD. The CDR3 has 18 residues. Trimming took 1 base from V and 8 from J; bases not matched to a gene: 14. CDR3 residues: CATSDLGGQGKSRDEQFF. In nucleotides, the CDR3 is TGTGCCACCAGTGATTTAGGTGGACAGGGGAAGTCTCGCGATGAGCAGTTCTTC.

The V and J genes are TRBV20-1 and TRBJ2-1, with a weak D call TRBD1 (6 bases). Germline loops: CDR1 DFQATT, CDR2 SNEGSKA (reference sequence). V shed 0 bases and J shed 7 bases, with 10 bases lying between them. The CDR3 runs to 13 residues. The CDR3 DNA reads as TGCAGTGCTAGAGATTGGGGGCAGAATGAGCAGTTCTTC. Residues: CSARDWGQNEQFF.

The CDR3 region is CAIRGSNTEAFF. The CDR3 DNA follows: TGTGCCATCAGAGGCAGTAACACTGAAGCTTTCTTT. The genes are TRBV10-3 and TRBJ1-1; D gene unclear. The V gene's germline CDR1 is ENHRY and CDR2 SYGVKD. V was trimmed by 6 bases and J by 2 bases, leaving 7 bases between them. The CDR3 has 12 amino acids.

V usage is TRBV28 and J usage is TRBJ2-1; no firm D call. The CDR3 is 11 amino acids. The ends were cut back, 5 bases at V and 8 bases at J, with 7 bases in the middle. From germline, CDR1 is MDHEN and CDR2 SYDVKM. The CDR3 nucleotides read TGTGCCAGCAGTCTTTACGATGAGCAGTTCTTC. This codes for CASSLYDEQFF.

At least ten counts were recorded for this clonotype. The CDR3 is CSVDSRDRGLGAFF. CDR3 sequence (DNA): TGCAGCGTTGATAGTCGGGACAGGGGGCTGGGAGCTTTCTTT. The V and J genes are TRBV29-1 and TRBJ1-1, with 12 bases fitting TRBD1. The CDR3 contains 14 residues. Trimming took 3 bases from V and 10 from J; bases not matched to a gene: 9. In germline, CDR1 is SQVTM, CDR2 ANQGSEA.

The chain couples TRBV7-8 to TRBJ2-3; D is possibly TRBD2 (6 bases). V lost 5 bases and J 9 bases, leaving 12 bases between the germline ends. CDR3 length equals 12 residues. Per the germline V gene, CDR1 is SGHVS and CDR2 is FQNEAQ. The CDR3 reads CASSHSGLTQYF. For the CDR3, the DNA is TGTGCCAGCAGCCACAGCGGGCTGACGCAGTATTTT.

This clonotype has more than one count but fewer than ten. The rearrangement links TRBV4-3 to TRBJ2-6, with unresolved D. Trimming stripped 1 base from V and 0 bases from J, with 7 bases between. The germline CDR1 and CDR2 sequences are LGHNA and YSLEER. The CDR3 extends over 16 amino acids. The CDR3 sequence is CASSQGLPSGANVLTF. Here the CDR3 DNA reads TGCGCCAGCAGCCAAGGGCTCCCCTCTGGGGCCAACGTCCTGACTTTC.